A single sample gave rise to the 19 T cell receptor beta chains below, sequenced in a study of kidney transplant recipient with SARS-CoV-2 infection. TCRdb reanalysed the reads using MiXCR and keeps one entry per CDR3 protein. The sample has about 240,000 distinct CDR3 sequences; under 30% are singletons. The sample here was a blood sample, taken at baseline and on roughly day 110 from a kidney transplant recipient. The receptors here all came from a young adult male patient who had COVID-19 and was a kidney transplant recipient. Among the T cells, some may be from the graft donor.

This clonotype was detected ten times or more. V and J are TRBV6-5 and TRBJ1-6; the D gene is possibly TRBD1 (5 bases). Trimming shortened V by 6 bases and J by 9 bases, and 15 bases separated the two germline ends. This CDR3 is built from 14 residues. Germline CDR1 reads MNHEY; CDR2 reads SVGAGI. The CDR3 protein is CASRQGLSGSPLHF. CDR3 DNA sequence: TGTGCCAGCAGGCAGGGACTCTCGGGTTCACCCCTCCACTTT.

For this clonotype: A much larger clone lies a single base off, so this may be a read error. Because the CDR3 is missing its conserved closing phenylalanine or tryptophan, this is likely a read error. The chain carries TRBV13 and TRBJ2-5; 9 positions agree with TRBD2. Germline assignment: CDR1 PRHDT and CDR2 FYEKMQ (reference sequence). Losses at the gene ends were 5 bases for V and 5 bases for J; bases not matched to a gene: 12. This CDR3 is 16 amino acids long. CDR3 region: CASSPRVAGAGETQYS. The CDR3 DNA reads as TGTGCCAGCAGCCCTCGGGTAGCGGGAGCTGGGGAGACCCAGTACTCC.

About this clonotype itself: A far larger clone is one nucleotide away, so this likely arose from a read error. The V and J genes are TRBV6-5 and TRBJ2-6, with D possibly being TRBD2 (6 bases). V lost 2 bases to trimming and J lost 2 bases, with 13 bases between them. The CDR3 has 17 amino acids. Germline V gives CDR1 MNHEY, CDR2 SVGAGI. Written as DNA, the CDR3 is TGTGCCAGCAGTTACGGGGGTGGAGGGACTGGGGCCAACGTCCTGACTTTC. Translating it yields CASSYGGGGTGANVLTF.

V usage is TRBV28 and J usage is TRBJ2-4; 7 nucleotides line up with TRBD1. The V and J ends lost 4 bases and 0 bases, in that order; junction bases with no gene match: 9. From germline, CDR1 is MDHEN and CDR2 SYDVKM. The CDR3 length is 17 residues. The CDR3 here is CASSSPRGQLAKNIQYF. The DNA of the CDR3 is TGTGCCAGCAGTTCCCCCAGGGGACAGCTAGCCAAAAACATTCAGTACTTC.

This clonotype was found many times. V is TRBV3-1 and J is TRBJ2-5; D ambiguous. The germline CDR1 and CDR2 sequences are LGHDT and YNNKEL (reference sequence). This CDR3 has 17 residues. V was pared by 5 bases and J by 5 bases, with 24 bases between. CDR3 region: CASSACVPISFSETQYF. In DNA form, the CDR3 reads TGTGCCAGCAGCGCTTGTGTTCCCATTTCTTTCTCTGAGACCCAGTACTTC.

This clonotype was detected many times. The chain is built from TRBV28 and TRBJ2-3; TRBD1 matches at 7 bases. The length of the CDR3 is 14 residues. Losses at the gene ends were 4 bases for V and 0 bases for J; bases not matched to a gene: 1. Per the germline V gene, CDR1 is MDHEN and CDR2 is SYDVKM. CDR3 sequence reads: CASSSGQSTDTQYF. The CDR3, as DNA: TGTGCCAGCAGTTCGGGACAGAGCACAGATACGCAGTATTTT. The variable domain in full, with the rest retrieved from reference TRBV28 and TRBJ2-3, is DVKVTQSSRYLVKRTGEKVFLECVQDMDHENMFWYRQDPGLGLRLIYFSYDVKMKEKGDIPEGYSVSREKKERFSLILESASTNQTSMYLCASSSGQSTDTQYFGPGTRLTVL.

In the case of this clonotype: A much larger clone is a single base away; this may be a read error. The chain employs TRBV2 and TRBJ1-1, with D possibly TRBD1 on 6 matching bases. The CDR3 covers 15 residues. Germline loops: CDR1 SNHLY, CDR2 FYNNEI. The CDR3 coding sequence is TGTGCCAGCAGAGAAAGGGGGGGGATGAACACTGAAGCTTCCTTT. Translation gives CASRERGGMNTEASF.

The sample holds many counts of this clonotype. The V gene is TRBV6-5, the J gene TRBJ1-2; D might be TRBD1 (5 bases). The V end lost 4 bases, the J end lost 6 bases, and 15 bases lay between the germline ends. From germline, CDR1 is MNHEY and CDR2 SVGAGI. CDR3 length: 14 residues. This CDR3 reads CASSSRGGVDGYTF. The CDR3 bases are TGTGCCAGCAGTTCTCGGGGGGGGGTCGATGGCTACACCTTC.

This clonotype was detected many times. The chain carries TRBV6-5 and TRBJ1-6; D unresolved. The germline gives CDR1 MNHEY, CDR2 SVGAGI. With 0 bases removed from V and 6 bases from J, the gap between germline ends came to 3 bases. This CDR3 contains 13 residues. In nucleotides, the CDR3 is TGTGCCAGCAGTTACTCGAGTAATTCACCCCTCCACTTT. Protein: CASSYSSNSPLHF.

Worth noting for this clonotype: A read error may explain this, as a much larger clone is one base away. The CDR3 here is CASSLAGCNEQFF. DNA for the CDR3: TGTGCCAGCAGCTTAGCGGGGTGCAATGAGCAGTTCTTC. V gene TRBV7-2 combines with J gene TRBJ2-1, with D unclear. The CDR3 extends over 13 amino acids. V gave up 0 bases and J gave up 6 bases, with 6 bases separating them. The germline CDR1 and CDR2 sequences are SGHTA and FQGNSA.

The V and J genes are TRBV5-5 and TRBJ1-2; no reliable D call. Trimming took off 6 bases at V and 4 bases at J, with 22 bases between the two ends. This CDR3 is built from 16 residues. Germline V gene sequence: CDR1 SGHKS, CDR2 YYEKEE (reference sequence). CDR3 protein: CASKGCVSRKTYGYTF. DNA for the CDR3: TGTGCCAGCAAAGGCTGTGTCTCGCGAAAGACCTATGGCTACACCTTC.

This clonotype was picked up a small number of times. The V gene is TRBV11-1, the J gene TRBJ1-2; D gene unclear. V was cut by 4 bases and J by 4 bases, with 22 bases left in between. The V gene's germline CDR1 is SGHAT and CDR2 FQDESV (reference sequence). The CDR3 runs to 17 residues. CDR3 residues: CASSCGLKAGKTYGYTF. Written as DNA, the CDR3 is TGTGCCAGCAGCTGTGGTCTTAAGGCTGGAAAGACCTATGGCTACACCTTC.

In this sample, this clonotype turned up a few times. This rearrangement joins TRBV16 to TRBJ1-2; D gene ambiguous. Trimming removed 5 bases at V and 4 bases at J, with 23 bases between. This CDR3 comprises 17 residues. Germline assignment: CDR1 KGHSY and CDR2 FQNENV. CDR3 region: CASSTDLVVRKTYGYTF. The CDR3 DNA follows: TGTGCCAGCAGCACGGATCTGGTCGTTAGAAAGACCTATGGCTACACCTTC.

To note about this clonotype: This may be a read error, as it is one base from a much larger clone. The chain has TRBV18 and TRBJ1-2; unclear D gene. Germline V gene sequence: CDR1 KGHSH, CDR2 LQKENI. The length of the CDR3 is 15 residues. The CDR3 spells CVSSLREEVNYGYTF. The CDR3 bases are TGTGTCAGCTCACTTCGAGAAGAGGTCAACTATGGCTACACCTTC.

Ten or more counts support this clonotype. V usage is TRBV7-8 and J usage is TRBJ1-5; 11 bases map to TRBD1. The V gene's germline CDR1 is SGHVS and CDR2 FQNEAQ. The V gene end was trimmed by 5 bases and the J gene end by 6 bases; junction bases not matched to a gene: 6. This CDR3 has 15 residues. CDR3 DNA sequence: TGTGCCAGCAGCGGCGGGACAGGGGGGTTTCAGCCCCAGCATTTT. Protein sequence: CASSGGTGGFQPQHF.

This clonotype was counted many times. The CDR3 DNA sequence: TGTGCCAGTAGTATGGGGGGGACAGTAGGTGGCTACACCTTC. Translated, it gives CASSMGGTVGGYTF. The gene calls are TRBV19 and TRBJ1-2; 7 bases fit TRBD1. There are 14 residues in the CDR3. V lost 3 bases and J lost 7; bases outside the gene matches: 8. Germline loops: CDR1 LNHDA, CDR2 SQIVND (reference sequence). Full variable domain (remainder filled in from reference TRBV19 and TRBJ1-2): DGGITQSPKYLFRKEGQNVTLSCEQNLNHDAMYWYRQDPGQGLRLIYYSQIVNDFQKGDIAEGYSVSREKKESFPLTVTSAQKNPTAFYLCASSMGGTVGGYTFGSGTRLTVV.

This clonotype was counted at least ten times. Here the CDR3 reads CASSVARPGLAGGETQYF. DNA of the CDR3: TGTGCCAGCAGCGTAGCCCGACCTGGACTAGCGGGAGGAGAGACCCAGTACTTC. The chain joins TRBV9 to TRBJ2-5, with 14 bases matching TRBD2. The CDR3 has 18 residues. J lost 4 bases, V lost 0 bases, and 8 bases had no gene match. Germline CDR1 SGDLS, CDR2 YYNGEE.

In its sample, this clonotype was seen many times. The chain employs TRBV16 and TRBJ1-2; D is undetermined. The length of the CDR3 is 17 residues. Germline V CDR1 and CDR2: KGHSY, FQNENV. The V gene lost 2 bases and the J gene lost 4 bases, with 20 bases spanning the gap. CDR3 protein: CASSQALVVRKTYGYTF. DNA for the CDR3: TGTGCCAGCAGCCAAGCGTTGGTCGTTAGAAAGACCTATGGCTACACCTTC.

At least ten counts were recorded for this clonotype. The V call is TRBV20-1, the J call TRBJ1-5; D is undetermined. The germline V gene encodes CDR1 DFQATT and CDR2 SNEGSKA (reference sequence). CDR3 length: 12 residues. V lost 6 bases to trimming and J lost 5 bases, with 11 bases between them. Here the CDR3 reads CSARGRDQPQHF. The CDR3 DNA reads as TGCAGTGCGCGTGGAAGGGATCAGCCCCAGCATTTT.